This T cell receptor beta chain derives from a study of blood T cell repertoires in COVID-19. For the study at large: T cells, B-cell-depleted T cells, or PBMCs provided the cDNA or gDNA that served as material.

Per the original methods: Estimates of nucleated cell counts were drawn from the amplification of reference gene primers. Clones were read by immunoSEQ multiplex PCR, and TCRdb kept only the in-frame ones, dropping some. D and trimming were read from the DNA, whereas the V and J calls and clone size are those reported in that table. The sample has 400,000 to 550,000 clones, approximately 90% seen once. Losses at the gene ends were 5 bases for V and 6 bases for J; bases not matched to a gene: 7. Germline values: CDR1 SGHTA, CDR2 FQGNSA. CDR3 length: 15 residues. The receptor comes from a woman aged 18 to 35 with acute COVID-19. The chain combines TRBV7-2 with TRBJ2-1, with 10 bases matching TRBD1. Sequenced sample: PBMCs or T cells enriched from blood (not recorded which). The CDR3 coding sequence is TGTGCCAGCAGCGCGACAGGGGGCTTTGGCAATGAGCAGTTCTTC. It yields the protein CASSATGGFGNEQFF.